This T cell receptor beta chain was sequenced for a study of shared clonotypes between healthy human individuals. Looking at the study overall: The study used three CD4 naive, three CD4 memory, two CD8 naive and one CD8 memory plate per donor. Study-level points and caveats: Across several donors, naive CD4 shared roughly 5%, naive CD8 under 4%, memory CD4 roughly 2.1%, memory CD8 0.4%.

At a deep level, the assay was run. Profiling relied on immunoSEQ multiplex PCR, and the TCRdb table lists in-frame clones only, not all of them. The table has about 2.3 million clones, more than 80% seen once; the top ten hold under 0.45%. Per the germline V gene, CDR1 is SQVTM and CDR2 is ANQGSEA. This CDR3 is built from 11 residues. As concerns this clone: What it binds is not known.

The V and J genes are TRBV29-1 and TRBJ2-2; D is uncertain. The sequenced sample consisted of naive CD4+ T cells from PBMCs. Subset given: CD45RA+ positively selected. The sequence came from a man aged 18 to 35 in good health. Some clones in this sample may be carry-over from other donors' samples. This CDR3 is CSALDTGELFF. The CDR3 DNA sequence: TGCAGTGCCCTAGATACCGGGGAGCTGTTTTTT.